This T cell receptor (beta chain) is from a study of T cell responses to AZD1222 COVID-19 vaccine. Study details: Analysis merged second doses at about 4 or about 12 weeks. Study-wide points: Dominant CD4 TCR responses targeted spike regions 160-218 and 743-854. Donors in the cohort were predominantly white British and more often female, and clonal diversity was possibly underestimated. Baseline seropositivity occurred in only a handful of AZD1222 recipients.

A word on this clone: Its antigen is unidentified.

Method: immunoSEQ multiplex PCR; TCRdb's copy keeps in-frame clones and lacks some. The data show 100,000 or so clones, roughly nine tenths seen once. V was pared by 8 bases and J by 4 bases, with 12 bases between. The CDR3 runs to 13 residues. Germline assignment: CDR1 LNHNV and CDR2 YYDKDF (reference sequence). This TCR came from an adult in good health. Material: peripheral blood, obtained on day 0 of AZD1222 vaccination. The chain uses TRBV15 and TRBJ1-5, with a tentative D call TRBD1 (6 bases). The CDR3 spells CATAGGGNQPQHF. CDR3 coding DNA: TGTGCCACCGCAGGAGGGGGAAATCAGCCCCAGCATTTT.